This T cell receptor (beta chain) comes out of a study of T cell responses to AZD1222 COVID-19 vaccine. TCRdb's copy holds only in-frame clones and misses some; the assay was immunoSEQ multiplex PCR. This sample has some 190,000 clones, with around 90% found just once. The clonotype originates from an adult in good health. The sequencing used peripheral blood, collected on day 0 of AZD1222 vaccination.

This chain's CDR3 is CASSVGRGGLVSGELFF. The CDR3 region has the DNA TGTGCCAGCAGCGTCGGTCGAGGAGGACTAGTGTCTGGGGAGCTGTTTTTT. J is TRBJ2-2 and V is TRBV9; 7 nucleotides agree with TRBD2. This CDR3 region has 17 residues. The germline gives CDR1 SGDLS, CDR2 YYNGEE. Trimming removed 2 bases from V and 8 bases from J; junction bases left unmatched: 15. The complete variable domain, with remaining parts taken from reference TRBV9 and TRBJ2-2, reads DSGVTQTPKHLITATGQRVTLRCSPRSGDLSVYWYQQSLDQGLQFLIQYYNGEERAKGNILERFSAQQFPDLHSELNLSSLELGDSALYFCASSVGRGGLVSGELFFGEGSRLTVL.